This T cell receptor (beta chain) was observed in a study of T cell responses to AZD1222 COVID-19 vaccine. As for the study in general: Researchers grouped second doses given at about 4 or about 12 weeks into one pool.

Study conclusions and caveats: The study identified only five or six AZD1222 recipients as seropositive at baseline.

The table came from immunoSEQ multiplex PCR; TCRdb's copy has only in-frame clones and leaves some out. This sample has approximately 140,000 clones, with around nine tenths found just once. The CDR3 length is 15 residues. Germline values: CDR1 SGHAT, CDR2 FQNNGV. V lost 5 bases to trimming and J lost 4 bases, with 12 bases between them. This clone was detected only once. Its antigen remains unidentified. The chain uses TRBV11-2 and TRBJ2-6, with D perhaps matching TRBD2 (5 bases). The source is an adult in good health. This specimen consisted of peripheral blood, obtained on day 0 of AZD1222 vaccination. CDR3 bases: TGTGCCAGCAGCCACTTCAGGAGGGGGGCCAACGTCCTGACTTTC. Protein: CASSHFRRGANVLTF.